This T cell receptor beta chain was found in a study of human T cells and chemical hapten exposure. Looking at the study overall: Slight volume differences across pooled libraries mainly accounted for varying per-sample TCR yields. Study-wide points: Among TCRs, those above 1 in 1000 frequency were unaffected by DPC sensitization.

Each cDNA molecule in the library carried unique molecular identifiers. Authors' methods: There were a median of approximately 88,000 TCRs per sample, with a range from roughly 20,000 to 700,000. TCRdb itself ran the reads through MiXCR, one entry per CDR3 protein. It is TCRdb's table, rather than the study itself, that gives the V and J calls and clone size. This table has 470 or so distinct CDR3 sequences, roughly three quarters appearing once. This clonotype was picked up a small number of times. What it binds is not known. Total RNA was isolated from unfractionated whole blood. This CDR3 has 17 residues. CDR1 MNHEY and CDR2 SVGAGI come from the germline V gene. V lost 0 bases to trimming and J lost 6 bases, with 19 bases between them.

The receptor was isolated from a human donor with alopecia, or a healthy volunteer (not recorded which). Some clones in this sample may be carry-over from other donors' samples. This table probably holds off-target reads from a library built for another chain. The chain uses TRBV6-5 and TRBJ2-3, with no clear D. The specimen sequenced was whole blood. CDR3 sequence (DNA): TGTGCCAGCAGTTACTCGATACGGCCGGGTGGTCTGGATACGCAGTATTTT. Amino acids: CASSYSIRPGGLDTQYF.